These T cell receptor beta chains were read from a single sample in a study of control samples from healthy donors and cancer patients. TCRdb's table, derived via immunoSEQ multiplex PCR, lists solely in-frame clones and lacks some. Of 120,000 to 150,000 clones listed, more than 85% are singletons. The sample taken for sequencing was blood. The receptors come from a man aged 25-40 years in good health. Each CDR3 is given with its conserved first and last residue. D genes are given only for firm matches.

v_call: TRBV12-3/TRBV12-4
j_call: TRBJ1-2
d_call: .
cdr3_aa: CASSLSDGYTF

v_call: TRBV19
j_call: TRBJ1-5
d_call: .
cdr3_aa: CASSISSNQPQHF

v_call: TRBV5-5
j_call: TRBJ1-1
d_call: .
cdr3_aa: CASSLPRQIMNTEAFF

v_call: TRBV29-1
j_call: TRBJ1-4
d_call: TRBD1
cdr3_aa: CSVRQGIDEKLFF

v_call: TRBV6-2/TRBV6-3
j_call: TRBJ2-1
d_call: TRBD2
cdr3_aa: CASSPGLAGVSYNEQFF

v_call: TRBV9
j_call: TRBJ1-4
d_call: .
cdr3_aa: CASSVSGTPNEKLFF

v_call: TRBV2
j_call: TRBJ2-2
d_call: TRBD1
cdr3_aa: CASGGMTGGFTGELFF

v_call: TRBV7-3
j_call: TRBJ2-3
d_call: .
cdr3_aa: CASSLGPTGTDTQYF

v_call: TRBV20-1
j_call: TRBJ1-1
d_call: TRBD1
cdr3_aa: CSASRDSEAFF

v_call: TRBV6-5
j_call: TRBJ1-1
d_call: .
cdr3_aa: CASSYPRGGRTEAFF

v_call: TRBV12-3/TRBV12-4
j_call: TRBJ1-2
d_call: .
cdr3_aa: CASSFHESGYTF

v_call: TRBV5-5
j_call: TRBJ2-7
d_call: TRBD1
cdr3_aa: CASSLSPGGNYEQYF

v_call: TRBV12-3/TRBV12-4
j_call: TRBJ2-7
d_call: .
cdr3_aa: CASSFAGEQYF

v_call: TRBV9
j_call: TRBJ1-1
d_call: TRBD1
cdr3_aa: CASQGRDSYNTEAFF

v_call: TRBV6-1
j_call: TRBJ1-2
d_call: .
cdr3_aa: CASSEAGGQGSYGYTF

v_call: TRBV5-8
j_call: TRBJ1-2
d_call: .
cdr3_aa: CASQTIGAITFNYGYTF

v_call: TRBV12-3/TRBV12-4
j_call: TRBJ1-1
d_call: .
cdr3_aa: CASSFGTDEAFF

v_call: TRBV27
j_call: TRBJ1-2
d_call: TRBD1
cdr3_aa: CASSLSEGAYGYTF

v_call: TRBV24-1
j_call: TRBJ2-1
d_call: TRBD1
cdr3_aa: CATSDPTGTGGNEQFF

v_call: TRBV14
j_call: TRBJ1-4
d_call: .
cdr3_aa: CASSPRLGGNEKLFF

v_call: TRBV29-1
j_call: TRBJ2-2
d_call: TRBD2
cdr3_aa: CSARGLAGLTGELFF

v_call: TRBV4-1
j_call: TRBJ1-2
d_call: .
cdr3_aa: CASSQGQGSFGYTF

v_call: TRBV7-2
j_call: TRBJ1-4
d_call: .
cdr3_aa: CASSSPRYEKLFF

v_call: TRBV6-5
j_call: TRBJ1-2
d_call: .
cdr3_aa: CASKKADYGYTF

v_call: TRBV4-2
j_call: TRBJ2-7
d_call: TRBD1
cdr3_aa: CASSPPLTGVNYEQYF

v_call: TRBV7-9
j_call: TRBJ1-1
d_call: TRBD1
cdr3_aa: CASRSGQENTEAFF

v_call: TRBV24-1
j_call: TRBJ1-2
d_call: .
cdr3_aa: CATGRGQNYGYTF

v_call: TRBV4-2
j_call: TRBJ1-2
d_call: .
cdr3_aa: CASSQVGGDGYTF

v_call: TRBV5-1
j_call: TRBJ2-2
d_call: .
cdr3_aa: CASSWGSGVRTGELFF

v_call: TRBV19
j_call: TRBJ1-2
d_call: .
cdr3_aa: CASSIGHWAGPNYGYTF

v_call: TRBV10-3
j_call: TRBJ1-1
d_call: .
cdr3_aa: CAISTTNTEAFF